Below are 9 T cell receptor beta chains sequenced from a single sample in a study of blood T cell repertoires in COVID-19. The table came from immunoSEQ multiplex PCR; TCRdb's copy has only in-frame clones and leaves some out. The table lists roughly 400,000 clones, 70% to 90% of them singletons. Sequencing used PBMCs or T cells enriched from blood (not recorded which). The receptors originated from a woman younger than 35 who had been exposed to COVID-19.

V gene TRBV10-1 combines with J gene TRBJ1-3; 7 nucleotides agree with TRBD1. CDR1 and CDR2 (germline): WNHNN, SYGVQD (reference sequence). CDR3 size: 13 residues. V lost 9 bases to trimming and J lost 0 bases; unmatched junction nucleotides: 2. CDR3 protein: CASSGGSGNTIYF. For the CDR3, the DNA is TGCGCCAGTTCAGGGGGCTCTGGAAACACCATATATTTT.

The genes are TRBV7-2 and TRBJ2-1; 7 bases are a match to TRBD2. V dropped 4 bases and J dropped 0; count of bases not matched to a gene: 9. The CDR3 has 17 residues. CDR1 SGHTA and CDR2 FQGNSA come from the germline V gene. The CDR3 reads CASSSVGGTFSYNEQFF. The DNA of the CDR3 is TGTGCCAGCAGCTCCGTGGGGGGGACGTTCTCCTACAATGAGCAGTTCTTC.

The chain combines TRBV27 with TRBJ1-4; D is possibly TRBD1 (5 bases). Trimming removed 0 bases at V and 8 bases at J, with 13 bases between. Looked up from germline, CDR1 is MNHEY and CDR2 is SMNVEV (reference sequence). The CDR3 totals 15 residues. Here the CDR3 DNA reads TGTGCCAGCAGTTTATCCGGGGGGACCAGGGAAAAACTGTTTTTT. Its translation is CASSLSGGTREKLFF.

The chain couples TRBV13 to TRBJ2-7; tentatively, D is TRBD1 (5 bases). This CDR3 is built from 13 residues. Germline loops: CDR1 PRHDT, CDR2 FYEKMQ (reference sequence). Trimming stripped 6 bases from V and 6 bases from J, with 15 bases between. In DNA, the CDR3 is TGTGCCAGCAGTCCTCCGGGCAGGGTCGAGCAGTACTTC. It is translated as CASSPPGRVEQYF. Variable domain in full (rest from reference TRBV13 and TRBJ2-7): AAGVIQSPRHLIKEKRETATLKCYPIPRHDTVYWYQQGPGQDPQFLISFYEKMQSDKGSIPDRFSAQQFSDYHSELNMSSLELGDSALYFCASSPPGRVEQYFGPGTRLTVT.

CDR3 bases: TGCGCCAGCAGCTTCGACTATATCTCCTACGAGCAGTACTTC. Its translation is CASSFDYISYEQYF. The V gene is TRBV5-1, the J gene TRBJ2-7; D may be TRBD2 (5 bases). Germline CDR1 is SGHRS and CDR2 is YFSETQ. V lost 2 bases and J 0 bases, leaving 9 bases between the germline ends. The CDR3 runs 14 residues.

This clone was picked up a small number of times. The V gene is TRBV28, the J gene TRBJ1-6; D possibly corresponds to TRBD1 (6 bases). The CDR3 spans 16 residues. Germline lookup yields CDR1 MDHEN and CDR2 SYDVKM. V lost 6 bases, J lost 0 bases, and 12 bases lay in between. The CDR3 reads CASSFTGSSYNSPLHF. The CDR3, as DNA: TGTGCCAGCAGCTTTACAGGGAGCTCCTATAATTCACCCCTCCACTTT.

V usage is TRBV5-4 and J usage is TRBJ1-1; D may be TRBD1 (5 bases). This CDR3 contains 12 residues. Trimming removed 4 bases at V and 4 bases at J, with 8 bases between. Germline CDR1 SGHNT, CDR2 YYREEE (reference sequence). CDR3 sequence (DNA): TGTGCCAGCAGCCCCGGGGGCACTGAAGCTTTCTTT. It specifies CASSPGGTEAFF.

This chain joins TRBV4-1 and TRBJ1-4; maybe TRBD1 (6 bases). The ends were cut back, 0 bases at V and 6 bases at J, with 14 bases in the middle. Germline V gives CDR1 MGHRA, CDR2 YSYEKL. This CDR3 has 16 amino acids. The CDR3 region is CASSQEGDIDYEKLFF. For the CDR3, the DNA is TGCGCCAGCAGCCAAGAAGGGGACATCGACTATGAAAAACTGTTTTTT.

The genes are TRBV14 and TRBJ1-2; no firm D call. The CDR3 length is 12 residues. From germline, CDR1 is SGHDN and CDR2 FVKESK. The V gene lost 4 bases and the J gene lost 8 bases, with 11 bases spanning the gap. Here the CDR3 reads CASSLRTGGYTF. In nucleotides, the CDR3 is TGTGCCAGCAGCCTTAGGACTGGGGGCTACACCTTC.